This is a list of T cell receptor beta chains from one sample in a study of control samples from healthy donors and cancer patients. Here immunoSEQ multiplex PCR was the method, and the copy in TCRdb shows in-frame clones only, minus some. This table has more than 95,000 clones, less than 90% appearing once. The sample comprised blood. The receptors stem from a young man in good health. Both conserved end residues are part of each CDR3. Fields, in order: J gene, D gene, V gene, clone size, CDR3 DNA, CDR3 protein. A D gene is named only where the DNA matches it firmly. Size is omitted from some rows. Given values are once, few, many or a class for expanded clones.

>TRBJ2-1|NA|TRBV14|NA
TGTGCCAGCAGCCAAGACGGTGTCTACAATGAGCAGTTCTTC
CASSQDGVYNEQFF
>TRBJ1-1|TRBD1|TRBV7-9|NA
TGTGCCAGCAGCTTAGACAGGGGATACACTGAAGCTTTCTTT
CASSLDRGYTEAFF
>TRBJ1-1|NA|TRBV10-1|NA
TGCGCCAGCAGTGAGGACAGAAGCTTTGGGGCTTTCTTT
CASSEDRSFGAFF
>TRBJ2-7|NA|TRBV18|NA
TGTGCCAGCTCACTCGGGACACGGTCCTACGAGCAGTACTTC
CASSLGTRSYEQYF
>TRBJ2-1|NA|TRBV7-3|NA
TGTGCCAGCAGCTCTAGCTCCTACAATGAGCAGTTCTTC
CASSSSSYNEQFF
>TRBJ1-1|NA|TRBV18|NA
TGTGCCAGCTCTTCCGGGGGGCTGGGGACTGAAGCTTTCTTT
CASSSGGLGTEAFF
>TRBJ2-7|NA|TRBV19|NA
TGTGCCAGTAGTATGGCGGCAAGTTTCTCCTACGAGCAGTACTTC
CASSMAASFSYEQYF
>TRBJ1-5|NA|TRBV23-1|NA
TGCGCCAGCAGTCAATCGGTCAGGCGGAGGGACAATCAGCCCCAGCATTTT
CASSQSVRRRDNQPQHF
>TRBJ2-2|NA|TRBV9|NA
TGTGCCAGCAGCGATCGGGGGATAAACACCGGGGAGCTGTTTTTT
CASSDRGINTGELFF
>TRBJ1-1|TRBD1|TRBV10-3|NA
TGTGCCACCCAGGGGACAGGGGGCCTCACCCTGAACACTGAAGCTTTCTTT
CATQGTGGLTLNTEAFF
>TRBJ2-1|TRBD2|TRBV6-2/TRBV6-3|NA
TGTGCCAGCAGTTACCAGCAGGGAAAGCGGGAGTTGGAGCAGTTCTTC
CASSYQQGKRELEQFF
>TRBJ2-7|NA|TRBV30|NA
TGTGCCTGGAGTCCAAATTACGAGCAGTACTTC
CAWSPNYEQYF
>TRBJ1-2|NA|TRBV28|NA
TGTGCCAGCAGTTTAAGAACTTATGGCTACACCTTC
CASSLRTYGYTF
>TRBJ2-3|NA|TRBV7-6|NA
TGTGCCAGCAGCTTATCCCACACAGATACGCAGTATTTT
CASSLSHTDTQYF
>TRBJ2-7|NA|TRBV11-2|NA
TGTGCCAGCAGCTTAGGGGCGGGACAGCGCGCCTACGAGCAGTACTTC
CASSLGAGQRAYEQYF
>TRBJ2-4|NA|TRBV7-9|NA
TGTGCCAGCATCTATATTATTGAGGGGGAATCGTCGGAAAACATTCAGTACTTC
CASIYIIEGESSENIQYF
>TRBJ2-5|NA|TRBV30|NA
TGTGCCTGGAGTGTACTTAACGGCCAAGAGACCCAGTACTTC
CAWSVLNGQETQYF
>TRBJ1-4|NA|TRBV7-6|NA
TGTGCCAGCAGCTTACTTAACAGGGTTACTGAAAAACTGTTTTTT
CASSLLNRVTEKLFF
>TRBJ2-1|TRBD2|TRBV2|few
TGTGCCCCCAAGTGGCCTAGCGGGGCGAGCTACAATGAGCAGTTCTTC
CAPKWPSGASYNEQFF
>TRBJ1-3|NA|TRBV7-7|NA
TGTGCTAGCAGCTTGACTGTCTCTGGAAACACCATATATTTT
CASSLTVSGNTIYF
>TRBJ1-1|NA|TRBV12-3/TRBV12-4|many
TGTGCCAGCAGTTTGATAGGCACTGAAGCTTTCTTT
CASSLIGTEAFF
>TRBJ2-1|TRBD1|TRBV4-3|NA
TGCGCCAGCAGCCGTTACGGGACAGGGGTTGGCAATGAGCAGTTCTTC
CASSRYGTGVGNEQFF
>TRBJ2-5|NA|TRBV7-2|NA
TGTGCCAGCAGCCTAAGGACCAGGGAGACCCAGTACTTC
CASSLRTRETQYF
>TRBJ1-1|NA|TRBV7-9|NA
TGTGCCAGCAGCTTAGGGGGATCTGAAGCTTTCTTT
CASSLGGSEAFF
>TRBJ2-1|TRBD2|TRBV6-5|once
TGTGCCAGCAGTTATGGCGGGAGCCACTACAATGAGCAGTTCTTC
CASSYGGSHYNEQFF
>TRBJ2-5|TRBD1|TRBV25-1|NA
TGTGCCGGGTCGACAGGGTCAGAGACCCAGTACTTC
CAGSTGSETQYF
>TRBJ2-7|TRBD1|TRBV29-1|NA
TGCAGCGTGCTAGAACAGGGGGCGAGGGCTTCCTACGAGCAGTACTTC
CSVLEQGARASYEQYF
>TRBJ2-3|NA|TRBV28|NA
TGTGCCAGCAGTTTAGGGGGCGGGGGCCCAGATACGCAGTATTTT
CASSLGGGGPDTQYF
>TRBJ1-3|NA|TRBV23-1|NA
TGCGCCAGCGAGAGGGACACCATATATTTT
CASERDTIYF
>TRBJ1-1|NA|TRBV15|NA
TGTGCCACCAGCAGGGGGGTCACCGACTTCTACACTGAAGCTTTCTTT
CATSRGVTDFYTEAFF
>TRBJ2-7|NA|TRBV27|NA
TGTGCCAGCGCACAGGGGGGGTACGAGCAGTACTTC
CASAQGGYEQYF
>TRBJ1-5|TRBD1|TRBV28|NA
TGTGCCAGCAGTTTTGGGGCAGGGGGTAGCAATCAGCCCCAGCATTTT
CASSFGAGGSNQPQHF
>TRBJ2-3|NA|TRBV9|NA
TGTGCCAGCAGCGTAGAAAGCGGTAGCACAGATACGCAGTATTTT
CASSVESGSTDTQYF
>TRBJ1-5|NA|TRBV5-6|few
TGTGCCAGCAGCTTGGATCAGGGACATCAGCCCCAGCATTTT
CASSLDQGHQPQHF
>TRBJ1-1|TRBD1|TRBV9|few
TGTGCCAGCAGTCGACAGTACAGGGGGGATGCTTTCTTT
CASSRQYRGDAFF